The rows below give T cell receptor beta chains drawn from one sample of a study of blood T cell repertoires in COVID-19. Assay: immunoSEQ multiplex PCR; the TCRdb copy retains only in-frame clones and omits some. The data contain roughly 70,000 clones, 80% of them seen just once; the ten biggest clones take up roughly a tenth. Sequencing was performed on peripheral blood. These receptors were obtained from a human donor in a cohort sampled during active COVID-19. Each CDR3 is given with its conserved first and last residue. The order of the fields is clone size, J gene, V gene, D gene, CDR3 protein. A D gene is named only where the DNA matches it firmly. Size is stated for part of the rows, as once, few or many counts, or as a class when the clone is expanded.

clone size: few; J gene: TRBJ2-7; V gene: TRBV27; D gene: -; CDR3 protein: CASKGGGGPYEQYF
clone size: -; J gene: TRBJ1-3; V gene: TRBV4-3; D gene: -; CDR3 protein: CASSQQRGGGNTIYF
clone size: -; J gene: TRBJ2-1; V gene: TRBV6-5; D gene: -; CDR3 protein: CASTGRGNEQFF
clone size: -; J gene: TRBJ2-7; V gene: TRBV4-3; D gene: -; CDR3 protein: CASSQAGGREQYF
clone size: -; J gene: TRBJ2-2; V gene: TRBV9; D gene: TRBD2; CDR3 protein: CASSKGLAGSANTGELFF
clone size: -; J gene: TRBJ2-1; V gene: TRBV27; D gene: TRBD2; CDR3 protein: CASSHSGRKDEQFF
clone size: -; J gene: TRBJ2-5; V gene: TRBV7-9; D gene: TRBD2; CDR3 protein: CASSFSGGQETQYF
clone size: -; J gene: TRBJ2-1; V gene: TRBV9; D gene: TRBD2; CDR3 protein: CASSVSSGHYNEQFF
clone size: -; J gene: TRBJ2-1; V gene: TRBV6-5; D gene: -; CDR3 protein: CASSSSWRIEYNEQFF
clone size: -; J gene: TRBJ1-2; V gene: TRBV6-2/TRBV6-3; D gene: TRBD1; CDR3 protein: CASSYVGTGPGYGYTF
clone size: -; J gene: TRBJ1-1; V gene: TRBV5-1; D gene: TRBD1; CDR3 protein: CASSFQGETEAFF
clone size: -; J gene: TRBJ2-7; V gene: TRBV7-3; D gene: -; CDR3 protein: CASSLLAGVAEQYF
clone size: -; J gene: TRBJ2-1; V gene: TRBV3-1/TRBV3-2; D gene: TRBD2; CDR3 protein: CASSQDLSRGLAGNEQFF
clone size: medium-sized; J gene: TRBJ2-7; V gene: TRBV4-3; D gene: TRBD2; CDR3 protein: CASSRGTSGSYEQYF
clone size: once; J gene: TRBJ1-5; V gene: TRBV6-1; D gene: -; CDR3 protein: CASSEEPVGRASQPQHF
clone size: -; J gene: TRBJ1-1; V gene: TRBV25-1; D gene: -; CDR3 protein: CASSDPGGGNTEAFF
clone size: -; J gene: TRBJ1-2; V gene: TRBV5-6; D gene: TRBD1; CDR3 protein: CASSRYRGRIYGYTF
clone size: few; J gene: TRBJ2-7; V gene: TRBV3-1/TRBV3-2; D gene: -; CDR3 protein: CASSQDGRGLFRPYEQYF
clone size: few; J gene: TRBJ2-3; V gene: TRBV10-3; D gene: TRBD2; CDR3 protein: CAISGGTSGSPDTQYF
clone size: -; J gene: TRBJ2-7; V gene: TRBV6-5; D gene: TRBD2; CDR3 protein: CASSSRLAPSYEQYF
clone size: -; J gene: TRBJ2-6; V gene: TRBV4-1; D gene: -; CDR3 protein: CASSQGGSLSLPSGANVLTF
clone size: few; J gene: TRBJ2-7; V gene: TRBV2; D gene: -; CDR3 protein: CASSVHYEQYF
clone size: -; J gene: TRBJ2-7; V gene: TRBV28; D gene: -; CDR3 protein: CASQGSPPYEQYF
clone size: -; J gene: TRBJ2-5; V gene: TRBV6-5; D gene: -; CDR3 protein: CASSFTPGYQETQYF
clone size: -; J gene: TRBJ2-7; V gene: TRBV6-5; D gene: TRBD1; CDR3 protein: CASSRTGGGEQYF
clone size: -; J gene: TRBJ1-3; V gene: TRBV3-1/TRBV3-2; D gene: -; CDR3 protein: CASSQDTGTAGNTIYF
clone size: -; J gene: TRBJ2-3; V gene: TRBV9; D gene: -; CDR3 protein: CASSVAVGLGSGGTDTQYF
clone size: once; J gene: TRBJ2-1; V gene: TRBV7-9; D gene: TRBD2; CDR3 protein: CASSLASGRGNEQFF
clone size: -; J gene: TRBJ2-5; V gene: TRBV28; D gene: -; CDR3 protein: CASSKIPQETQYF
clone size: -; J gene: TRBJ1-6; V gene: TRBV7-9; D gene: -; CDR3 protein: CASSLGWGNSPLHF
clone size: -; J gene: TRBJ2-1; V gene: TRBV5-8; D gene: TRBD2; CDR3 protein: CASSFSGRSYNEQFF
clone size: -; J gene: TRBJ2-6; V gene: TRBV7-8; D gene: -; CDR3 protein: CASSERVAGANVLTF
clone size: -; J gene: TRBJ2-3; V gene: TRBV6-5; D gene: -; CDR3 protein: CASSYSPSDTQYF
clone size: -; J gene: TRBJ2-7; V gene: TRBV30; D gene: -; CDR3 protein: CAWGRGSSHEQYF
clone size: -; J gene: TRBJ1-5; V gene: TRBV6-6; D gene: TRBD1; CDR3 protein: CASSSTGISNQPQHF
clone size: -; J gene: TRBJ2-1; V gene: TRBV11-2; D gene: TRBD2; CDR3 protein: CASSLGSAGVDEQFF
clone size: -; J gene: TRBJ2-3; V gene: TRBV15; D gene: -; CDR3 protein: CATRLGGGNTDTQYF
clone size: few; J gene: TRBJ1-2; V gene: TRBV19; D gene: -; CDR3 protein: CASERGNNYGYTF
clone size: -; J gene: TRBJ2-7; V gene: TRBV6-2/TRBV6-3; D gene: TRBD2; CDR3 protein: CASSYGLAGAYEQYF
clone size: -; J gene: TRBJ1-5; V gene: TRBV2; D gene: TRBD1; CDR3 protein: CASRGTGNYSNQPQHF
clone size: few; J gene: TRBJ2-7; V gene: TRBV11-2; D gene: -; CDR3 protein: CASSRVGSYEQYF
clone size: few; J gene: TRBJ2-1; V gene: TRBV7-2; D gene: -; CDR3 protein: CASSPDQGPHNEQFF
clone size: -; J gene: TRBJ2-5; V gene: TRBV6-5; D gene: -; CDR3 protein: CASRSLLGSQETQYF
clone size: -; J gene: TRBJ2-7; V gene: TRBV7-3; D gene: -; CDR3 protein: CASSLTAGAGEQYF
clone size: -; J gene: TRBJ1-4; V gene: TRBV5-5; D gene: -; CDR3 protein: CASRHRQNSNEKLFF
clone size: -; J gene: TRBJ1-3; V gene: TRBV4-1; D gene: TRBD1; CDR3 protein: CASSLTQTGKGDTIYF
clone size: -; J gene: TRBJ2-5; V gene: TRBV19; D gene: -; CDR3 protein: CASSDRGQETQYF
clone size: -; J gene: TRBJ2-7; V gene: TRBV27; D gene: TRBD2; CDR3 protein: CASSLRRDRPGLAGAMYGHEQYF
clone size: -; J gene: TRBJ2-7; V gene: TRBV3-1/TRBV3-2; D gene: -; CDR3 protein: CASSLGQGLLDEQYF
clone size: -; J gene: TRBJ2-5; V gene: TRBV4-3; D gene: TRBD2; CDR3 protein: CASSQTGRAEETQYF
clone size: -; J gene: TRBJ2-1; V gene: TRBV7-2; D gene: TRBD2; CDR3 protein: CASSLERTSGSRGEQFF
clone size: -; J gene: TRBJ1-3; V gene: TRBV6-6; D gene: TRBD1; CDR3 protein: CASSGRQGVSGNTIYF
clone size: -; J gene: TRBJ2-7; V gene: TRBV5-1; D gene: -; CDR3 protein: CASSLVPGEVYEQYF
clone size: -; J gene: TRBJ2-6; V gene: TRBV5-6; D gene: -; CDR3 protein: CASSLAGGTGANVLTF
clone size: once; J gene: TRBJ2-2; V gene: TRBV3-1/TRBV3-2; D gene: -; CDR3 protein: CASSEDLRYTGELFF